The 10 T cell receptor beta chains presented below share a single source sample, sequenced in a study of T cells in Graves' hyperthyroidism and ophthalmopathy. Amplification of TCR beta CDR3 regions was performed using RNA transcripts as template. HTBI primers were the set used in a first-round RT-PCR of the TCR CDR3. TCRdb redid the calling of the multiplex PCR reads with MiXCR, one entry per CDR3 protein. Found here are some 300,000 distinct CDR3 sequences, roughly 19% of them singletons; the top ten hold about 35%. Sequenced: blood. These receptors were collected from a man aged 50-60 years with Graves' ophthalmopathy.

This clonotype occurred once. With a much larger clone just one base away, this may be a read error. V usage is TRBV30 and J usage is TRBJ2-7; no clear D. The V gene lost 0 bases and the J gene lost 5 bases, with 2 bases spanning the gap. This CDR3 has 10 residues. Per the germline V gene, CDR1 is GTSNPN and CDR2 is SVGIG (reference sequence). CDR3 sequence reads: CAWSVNEQYV. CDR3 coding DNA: TGTGCCTGGAGTGTAAACGAGCAGTACGTC.

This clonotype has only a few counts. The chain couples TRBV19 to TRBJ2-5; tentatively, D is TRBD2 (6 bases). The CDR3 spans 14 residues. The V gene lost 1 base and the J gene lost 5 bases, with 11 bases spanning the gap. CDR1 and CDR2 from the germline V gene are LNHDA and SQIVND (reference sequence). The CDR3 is CASSIAGAEETQYF. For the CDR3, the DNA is TGTGCCAGTAGTATAGCGGGAGCGGAGGAGACCCAGTACTTC. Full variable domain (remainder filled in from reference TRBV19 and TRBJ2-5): DGGITQSPKYLFRKEGQNVTLSCEQNLNHDAMYWYRQDPGQGLRLIYYSQIVNDFQKGDIAEGYSVSREKKESFPLTVTSAQKNPTAFYLCASSIAGAEETQYFGPGTRLLVL.

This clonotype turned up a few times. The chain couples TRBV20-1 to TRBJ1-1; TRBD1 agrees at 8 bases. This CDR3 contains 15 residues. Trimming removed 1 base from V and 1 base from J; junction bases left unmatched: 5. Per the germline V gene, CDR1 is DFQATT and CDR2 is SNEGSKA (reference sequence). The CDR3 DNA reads TGCAGTGCTAGAGGGGCCGGGACAGGGAACACTGAAGCTTTCTTT. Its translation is CSARGAGTGNTEAFF.

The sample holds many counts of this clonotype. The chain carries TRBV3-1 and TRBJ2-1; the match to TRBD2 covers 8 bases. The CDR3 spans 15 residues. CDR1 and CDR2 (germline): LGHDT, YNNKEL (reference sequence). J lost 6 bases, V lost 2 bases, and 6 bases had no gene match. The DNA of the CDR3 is TGTGCCAGCAGCCAACCCTCCGGGACTAGCAATGAGCAGTTCTTC. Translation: CASSQPSGTSNEQFF.

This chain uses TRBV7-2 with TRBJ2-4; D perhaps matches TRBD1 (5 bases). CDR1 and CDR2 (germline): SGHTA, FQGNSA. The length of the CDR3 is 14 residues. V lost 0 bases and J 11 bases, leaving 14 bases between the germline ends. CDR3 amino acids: CASSLATGGAVQYF. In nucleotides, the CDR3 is TGTGCCAGCAGCTTAGCTACGGGTGGGGCGGTTCAGTACTTC. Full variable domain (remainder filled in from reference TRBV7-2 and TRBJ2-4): GAGVSQSPSNKVTEKGKDVELRCDPISGHTALYWYRQSLGQGLEFLIYFQGNSAPDKSGLPSDRFSAERTGGSVSTLTIQRTQQEDSAVYLCASSLATGGAVQYFGAGTRLSVL.

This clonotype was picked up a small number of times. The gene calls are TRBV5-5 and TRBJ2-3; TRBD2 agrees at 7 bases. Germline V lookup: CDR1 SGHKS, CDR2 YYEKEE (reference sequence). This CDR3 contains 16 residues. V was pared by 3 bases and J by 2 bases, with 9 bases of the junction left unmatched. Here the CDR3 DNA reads TGTGCCAGCAGCTCTGGGCTAGCGGATACCACAGATACGCAGTATTTT. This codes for CASSSGLADTTDTQYF.

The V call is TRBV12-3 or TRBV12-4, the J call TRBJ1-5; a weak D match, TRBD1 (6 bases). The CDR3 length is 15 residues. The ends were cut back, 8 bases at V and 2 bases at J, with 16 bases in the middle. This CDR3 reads CASRSGGLGNQPQHF. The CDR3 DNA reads TGTGCCAGCCGTAGCGGGGGGCTCGGCAATCAGCCCCAGCATTTT.

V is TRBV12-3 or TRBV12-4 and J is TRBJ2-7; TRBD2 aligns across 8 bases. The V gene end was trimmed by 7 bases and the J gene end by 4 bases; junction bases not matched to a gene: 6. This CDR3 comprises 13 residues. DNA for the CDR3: TGTGCCAGCACAGCGGGAGAAAGATACGAGCAGTACTTC. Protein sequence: CASTAGERYEQYF.

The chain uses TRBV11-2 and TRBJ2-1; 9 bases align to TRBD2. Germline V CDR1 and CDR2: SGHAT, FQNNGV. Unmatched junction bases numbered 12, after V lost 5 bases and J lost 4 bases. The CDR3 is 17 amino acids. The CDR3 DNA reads TGTGCCAGCAGCCTTCCAGGAACTAGCGGGCGATACAATGAGCAGTTCTTC. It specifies CASSLPGTSGRYNEQFF.

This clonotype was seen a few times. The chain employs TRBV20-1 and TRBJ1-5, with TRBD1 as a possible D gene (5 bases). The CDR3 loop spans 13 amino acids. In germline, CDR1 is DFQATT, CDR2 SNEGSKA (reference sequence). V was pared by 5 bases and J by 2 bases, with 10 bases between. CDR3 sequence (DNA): TGCAGTGCTGCGACGGGGGGCAATCAGCCCCAGCATTTT. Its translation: CSAATGGNQPQHF.